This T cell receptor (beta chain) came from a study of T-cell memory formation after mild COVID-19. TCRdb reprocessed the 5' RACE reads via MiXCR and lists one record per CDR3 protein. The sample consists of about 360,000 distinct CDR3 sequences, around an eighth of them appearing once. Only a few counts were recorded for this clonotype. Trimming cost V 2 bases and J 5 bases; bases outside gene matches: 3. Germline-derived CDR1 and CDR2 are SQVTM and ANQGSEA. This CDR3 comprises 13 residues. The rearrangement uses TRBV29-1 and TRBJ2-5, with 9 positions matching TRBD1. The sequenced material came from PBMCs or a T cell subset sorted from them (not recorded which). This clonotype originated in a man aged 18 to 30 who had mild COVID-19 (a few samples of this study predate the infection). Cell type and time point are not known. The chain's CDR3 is CSVETGGGETQYF. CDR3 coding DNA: TGCAGCGTTGAAACAGGGGGCGGGGAGACCCAGTACTTC.